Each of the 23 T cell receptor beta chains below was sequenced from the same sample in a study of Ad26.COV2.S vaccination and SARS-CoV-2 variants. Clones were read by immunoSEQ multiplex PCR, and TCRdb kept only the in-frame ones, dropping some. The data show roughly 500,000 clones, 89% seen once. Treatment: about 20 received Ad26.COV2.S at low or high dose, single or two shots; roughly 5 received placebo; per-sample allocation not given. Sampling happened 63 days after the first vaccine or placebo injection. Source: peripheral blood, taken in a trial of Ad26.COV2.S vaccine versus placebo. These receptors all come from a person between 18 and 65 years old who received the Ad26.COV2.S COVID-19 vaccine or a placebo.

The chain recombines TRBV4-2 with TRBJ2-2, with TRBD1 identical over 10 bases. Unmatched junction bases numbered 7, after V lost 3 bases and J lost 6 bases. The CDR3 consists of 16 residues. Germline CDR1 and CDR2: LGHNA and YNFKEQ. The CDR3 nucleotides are TGTGCCAGCAGCCATGGGACAGGGGAGGGGGCCGGGGAGCTGTTTTTT. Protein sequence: CASSHGTGEGAGELFF.

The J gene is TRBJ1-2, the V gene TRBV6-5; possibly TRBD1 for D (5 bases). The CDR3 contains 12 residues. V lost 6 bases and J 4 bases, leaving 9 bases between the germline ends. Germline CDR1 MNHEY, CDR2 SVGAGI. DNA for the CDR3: TGTGCCAGCAGAACAGGCGGCTATGGCTACACCTTC. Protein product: CASRTGGYGYTF.

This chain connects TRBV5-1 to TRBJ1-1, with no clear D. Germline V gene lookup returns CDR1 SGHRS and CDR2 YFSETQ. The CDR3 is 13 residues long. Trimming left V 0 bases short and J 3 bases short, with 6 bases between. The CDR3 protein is CASSLVQDTEAFF. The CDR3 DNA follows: TGCGCCAGCAGCTTGGTACAAGACACTGAAGCTTTCTTT.

CDR3 sequence: CASSSRSGVYNEQFF. For the CDR3, the DNA is TGTGCCAGCAGCTCCCGCAGCGGGGTGTACAATGAGCAGTTCTTC. V gene TRBV7-2 combines with J gene TRBJ2-1; 7 bases match TRBD2. Germline V gene data show CDR1 as SGHTA and CDR2 as FQGNSA. The V and J ends lost 4 bases and 4 bases, in that order; junction bases with no gene match: 7. The CDR3 loop spans 15 amino acids.

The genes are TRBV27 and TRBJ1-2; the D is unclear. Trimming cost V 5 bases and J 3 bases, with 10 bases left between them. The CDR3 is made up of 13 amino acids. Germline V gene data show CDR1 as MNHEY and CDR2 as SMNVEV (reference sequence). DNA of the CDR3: TGTGCCAGCAGTCCTGCGGGGTACTATGGCTACACCTTC. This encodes CASSPAGYYGYTF.

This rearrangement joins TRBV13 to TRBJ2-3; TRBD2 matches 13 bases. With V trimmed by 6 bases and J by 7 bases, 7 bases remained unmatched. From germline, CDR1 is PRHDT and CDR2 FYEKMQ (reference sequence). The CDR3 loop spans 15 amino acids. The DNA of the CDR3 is TGTGCCAGCAGTTTACCGGGACTAGCGGGGAATACGCAGTATTTT. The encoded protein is CASSLPGLAGNTQYF.

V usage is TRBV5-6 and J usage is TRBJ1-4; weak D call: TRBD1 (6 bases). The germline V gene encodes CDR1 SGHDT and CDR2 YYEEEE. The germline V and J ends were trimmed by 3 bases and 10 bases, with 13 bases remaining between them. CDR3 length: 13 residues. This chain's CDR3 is CASSSDTQGKLFF. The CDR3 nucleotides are TGTGCCAGCAGCTCGGATACACAGGGAAAACTGTTTTTT.

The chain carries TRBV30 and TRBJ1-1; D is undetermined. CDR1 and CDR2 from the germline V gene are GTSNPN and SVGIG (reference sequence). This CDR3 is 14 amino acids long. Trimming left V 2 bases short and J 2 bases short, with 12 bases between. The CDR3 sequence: CAWSRTRLNTEAFF. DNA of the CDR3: TGTGCCTGGAGTCGGACCCGGCTAAACACTGAAGCTTTCTTT.

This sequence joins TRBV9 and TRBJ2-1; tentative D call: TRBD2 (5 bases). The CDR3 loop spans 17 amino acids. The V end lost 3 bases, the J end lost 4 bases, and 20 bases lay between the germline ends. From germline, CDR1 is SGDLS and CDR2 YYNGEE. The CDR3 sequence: CASSAHPSSFGYNEQFF. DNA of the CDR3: TGTGCCAGCAGCGCCCACCCCTCTAGCTTTGGGTACAATGAGCAGTTCTTC.

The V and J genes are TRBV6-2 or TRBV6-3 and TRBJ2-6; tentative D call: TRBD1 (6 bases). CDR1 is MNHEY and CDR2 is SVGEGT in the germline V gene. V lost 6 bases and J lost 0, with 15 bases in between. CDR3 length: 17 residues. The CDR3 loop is CASSKRDISSGANVLTF. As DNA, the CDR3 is TGTGCCAGCAGCAAACGGGACATCAGCTCTGGGGCCAACGTCCTGACTTTC.

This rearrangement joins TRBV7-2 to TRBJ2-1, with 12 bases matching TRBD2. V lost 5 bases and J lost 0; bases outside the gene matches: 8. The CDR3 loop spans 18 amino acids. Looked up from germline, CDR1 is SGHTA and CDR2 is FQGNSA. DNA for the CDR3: TGTGCCAGCAGCAAACTAGCGGGGGGCCTAAGCTCCTACAATGAGCAGTTCTTC. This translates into CASSKLAGGLSSYNEQFF.

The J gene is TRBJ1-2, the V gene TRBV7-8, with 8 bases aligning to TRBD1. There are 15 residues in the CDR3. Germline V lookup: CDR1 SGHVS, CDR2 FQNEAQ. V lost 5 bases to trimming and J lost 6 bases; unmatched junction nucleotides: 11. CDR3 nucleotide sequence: TGTGCCAGCAGCATACTACCGGGACAGGTTGATGGCTACACCTTC. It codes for CASSILPGQVDGYTF. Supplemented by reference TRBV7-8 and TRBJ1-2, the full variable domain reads GAGVSQSPRYKVAKRGQDVALRCDPISGHVSLFWYQQALGQGPEFLTYFQNEAQLDKSGLPSDRFFAERPEGSVSTLKIQRTQQEDSAVYLCASSILPGQVDGYTFGSGTRLTVV.

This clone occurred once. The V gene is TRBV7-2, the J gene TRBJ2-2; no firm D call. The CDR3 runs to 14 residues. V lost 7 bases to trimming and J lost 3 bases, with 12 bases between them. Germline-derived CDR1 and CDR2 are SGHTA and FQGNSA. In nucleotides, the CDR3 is TGTGCCAGCATCGCCCGAATCGACACCGGGGAGCTGTTTTTT. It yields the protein CASIARIDTGELFF.

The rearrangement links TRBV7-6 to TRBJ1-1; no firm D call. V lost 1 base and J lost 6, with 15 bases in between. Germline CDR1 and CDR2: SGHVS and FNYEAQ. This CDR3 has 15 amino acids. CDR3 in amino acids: CASSLVTGRGAEAFF. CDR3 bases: TGTGCCAGCAGCTTAGTCACGGGTAGAGGCGCTGAAGCTTTCTTT. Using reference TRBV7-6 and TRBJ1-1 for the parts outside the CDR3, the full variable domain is GAGVSQSPRYKVTKRGQDVALRCDPISGHVSLYWYRQALGQGPEFLTYFNYEAQQDKSGLPNDRFSAERPEGSISTLTIQRTEQRDSAMYRCASSLVTGRGAEAFFGQGTRLTVV.

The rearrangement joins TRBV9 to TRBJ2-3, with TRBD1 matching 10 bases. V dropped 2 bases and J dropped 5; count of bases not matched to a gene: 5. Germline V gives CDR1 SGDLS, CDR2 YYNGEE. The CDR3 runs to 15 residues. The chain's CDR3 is CASSVDRGRKDTQYF. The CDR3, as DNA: TGTGCCAGCAGCGTCGACAGGGGGCGCAAAGATACGCAGTATTTT.

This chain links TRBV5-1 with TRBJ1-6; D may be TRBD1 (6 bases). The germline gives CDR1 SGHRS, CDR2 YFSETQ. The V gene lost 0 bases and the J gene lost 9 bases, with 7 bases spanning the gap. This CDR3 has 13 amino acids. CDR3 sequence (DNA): TGCGCCAGCAGCTTGGACAGGGTTTCACCCCTCCACTTT. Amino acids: CASSLDRVSPLHF.

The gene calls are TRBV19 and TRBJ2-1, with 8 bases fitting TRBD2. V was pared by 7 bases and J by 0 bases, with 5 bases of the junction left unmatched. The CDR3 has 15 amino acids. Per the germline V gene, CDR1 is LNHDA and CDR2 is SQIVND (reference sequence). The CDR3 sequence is CASKKRESSYNEQFF. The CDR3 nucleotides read TGTGCCAGTAAAAAGCGGGAGAGCTCCTACAATGAGCAGTTCTTC.

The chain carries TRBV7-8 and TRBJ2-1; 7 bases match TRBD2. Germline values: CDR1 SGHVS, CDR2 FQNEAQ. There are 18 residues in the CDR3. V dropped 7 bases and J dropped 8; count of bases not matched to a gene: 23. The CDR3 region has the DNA TGTGCCAGCACCCTGGGAGTGGGGGAGGGCCTTCTATGGTATGAGCAGTTCTTC. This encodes CASTLGVGEGLLWYEQFF.

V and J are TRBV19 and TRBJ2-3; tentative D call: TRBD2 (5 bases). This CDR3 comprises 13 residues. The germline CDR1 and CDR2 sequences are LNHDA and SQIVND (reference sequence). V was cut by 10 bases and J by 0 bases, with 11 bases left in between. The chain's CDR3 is CATQPGSTDTQYF. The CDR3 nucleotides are TGTGCCACCCAGCCGGGGAGCACAGATACGCAGTATTTT. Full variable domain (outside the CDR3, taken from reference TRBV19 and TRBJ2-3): DGGITQSPKYLFRKEGQNVTLSCEQNLNHDAMYWYRQDPGQGLRLIYYSQIVNDFQKGDIAEGYSVSREKKESFPLTVTSAQKNPTAFYLCATQPGSTDTQYFGPGTRLTVL.

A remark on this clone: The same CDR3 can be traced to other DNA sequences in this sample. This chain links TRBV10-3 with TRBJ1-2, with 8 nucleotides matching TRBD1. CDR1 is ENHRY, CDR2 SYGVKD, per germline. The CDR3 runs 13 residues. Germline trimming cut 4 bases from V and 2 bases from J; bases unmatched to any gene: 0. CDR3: CAISGTGNYGYTF. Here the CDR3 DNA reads TGTGCCATCAGTGGGACAGGGAACTATGGCTACACCTTC.

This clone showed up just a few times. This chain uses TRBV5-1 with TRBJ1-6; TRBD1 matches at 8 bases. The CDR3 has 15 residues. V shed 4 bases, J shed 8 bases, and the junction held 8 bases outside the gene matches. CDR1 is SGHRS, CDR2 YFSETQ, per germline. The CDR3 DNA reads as TGCGCCAGCAGCGGCATTGGACAGGGTGATTCACCCCTCCACTTT. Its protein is CASSGIGQGDSPLHF. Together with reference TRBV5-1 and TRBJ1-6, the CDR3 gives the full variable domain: KAGVTQTPRYLIKTRGQQVTLSCSPISGHRSVSWYQQTPGQGLQFLFEYFSETQRNKGNFPGRFSGRQFSNSRSEMNVSTLELGDSALYLCASSGIGQGDSPLHFGNGTRLTVT.

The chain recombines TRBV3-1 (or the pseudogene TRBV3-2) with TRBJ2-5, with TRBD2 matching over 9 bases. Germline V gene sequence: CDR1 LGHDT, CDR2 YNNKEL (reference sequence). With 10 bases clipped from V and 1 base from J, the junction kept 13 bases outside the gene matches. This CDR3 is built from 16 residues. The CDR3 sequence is CANPEGRGGLQETQYF. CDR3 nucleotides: TGTGCCAACCCGGAGGGGCGGGGGGGACTCCAAGAGACCCAGTACTTC.

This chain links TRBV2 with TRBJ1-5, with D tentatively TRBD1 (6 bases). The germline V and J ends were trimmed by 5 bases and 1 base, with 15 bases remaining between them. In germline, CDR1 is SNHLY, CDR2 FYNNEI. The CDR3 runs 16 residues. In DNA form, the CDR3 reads TGTGCCAGCAGTAGAAATCAGGGGTACAGCAATCAGCCCCAGCATTTT. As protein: CASSRNQGYSNQPQHF. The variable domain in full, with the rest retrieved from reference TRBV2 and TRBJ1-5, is EPEVTQTPSHQVTQMGQEVILRCVPISNHLYFYWYRQILGQKVEFLVSFYNNEISEKSEIFDDQFSVERPDGSNFTLKIRSTKLEDSAMYFCASSRNQGYSNQPQHFGDGTRLSIL.